These T cell receptor beta chains were read from a single sample in a study of blood T cell repertoires in COVID-19. The assay was immunoSEQ multiplex PCR, and TCRdb's table has in-frame clones only and misses some. Among under 300,000 clones listed, roughly 87% were seen once. What was sequenced was peripheral blood. Receptors originate from a young woman with acute or convalescent COVID-19. CDR3s include the opening cysteine and the closing phenylalanine or tryptophan. D genes are given only for firm matches. Some rows mark clone size as missing; the rest say once, few, many or name a class of expanded clone.

TRBJ2-1 - TRBV5-6 13 TRBD2 CASSASGYNEQFF TGTGCCAGTTCCGCTAGCGGCTACAATGAGCAGTTCTTC
TRBJ1-1 - TRBV15 15 - CATSRELLLNTEAFF TGTGCCACCAGCAGAGAGTTGTTATTGAACACTGAAGCTTTCTTT
TRBJ1-2 - TRBV19 13 TRBD1 CASSAPDRGGYTF TGTGCCAGTAGTGCCCCGGACAGGGGCGGCTACACCTTC
TRBJ2-1 - TRBV5-1 17 TRBD2 CASSLLIAGGSYNEQFF TGCGCCAGCAGCTTACTCATAGCGGGAGGCTCCTACAATGAGCAGTTCTTC
TRBJ2-3 - TRBV7-2 17 TRBD2 CASSPSGTSGTGGRQYF TGTGCCAGCAGCCCTTCCGGGACTAGCGGGACTGGGGGTCGGCAGTATTTT
TRBJ2-7 - TRBV14 19 TRBD2 CASSQDPRTSGISSYEQYF TGTGCCAGCAGCCAAGACCCGCGGACTAGCGGGATAAGCTCCTACGAGCAGTACTTC
TRBJ2-1 few TRBV6-6 15 TRBD2 CASSTRPTLAGSQFF TGTGCCAGCAGTACCCGCCCGACCTTAGCGGGATCGCAGTTCTTC
TRBJ2-1 few TRBV25-1 13 - CASSTSTRDEQFF TGTGCCAGCTCTACTAGCACGAGGGATGAGCAGTTCTTC
TRBJ1-1 - TRBV18 14 - CASSPEIPNTEAFF TGTGCCAGCTCACCAGAGATCCCGAACACTGAAGCTTTCTTT
TRBJ1-2 - TRBV2 13 TRBD1 CASSEGTGSGYTF TGTGCCAGCAGTGAAGGGACAGGGAGTGGCTACACCTTC
TRBJ2-7 - TRBV5-4 14 TRBD1 CASSPGQGIHEQYF TGTGCCAGCAGCCCCGGACAGGGTATCCACGAGCAGTACTTC
TRBJ2-5 few TRBV11-3 16 - CASSLGARGPGETQYF TGTGCCAGCAGCTTAGGGGCCCGAGGGCCTGGAGAGACCCAGTACTTC
TRBJ2-1 - TRBV9 11 - CASSANNEQFF TGTGCCAGCAGCGCCAACAATGAGCAGTTCTTC
TRBJ2-1 - TRBV18 13 - CASSPNFYNEQFF TGTGCCAGCTCACCCAACTTCTACAATGAGCAGTTCTTC
TRBJ2-3 - TRBV5-6 17 - CASSPGGVGLGWDTQYF TGTGCCAGCAGCCCGGGCGGGGTTGGCCTTGGCTGGGATACGCAGTATTTT
TRBJ2-2 - TRBV5-1 16 TRBD2 CASSFLAGGGTGELFF TGCGCCAGCAGCTTCTTAGCGGGAGGGGGCACCGGGGAGCTGTTTTTT
TRBJ2-1 - TRBV7-2 15 - CASSPTGASYNEQFF TGTGCCAGCAGCCCGACAGGAGCCTCCTACAATGAGCAGTTCTTC
TRBJ1-5 - TRBV5-4 15 - CASSLAGSGVQPQHF TGTGCCAGCAGCTTGGCGGGGTCAGGGGTTCAGCCCCAGCATTTT
TRBJ1-6 - TRBV19 14 - CASSIREGDSPLHF TGTGCCAGTAGTATCAGGGAAGGGGATTCACCCCTCCACTTT
TRBJ2-1 - TRBV27 14 - CASSLARPDREQFF TGTGCCAGCAGTTTGGCTAGACCGGATCGTGAGCAGTTCTTC
TRBJ2-3 - TRBV29-1 13 TRBD1 CSVPRGRTDTQYF TGCAGCGTACCCAGGGGGCGGACAGATACGCAGTATTTT
TRBJ2-1 - TRBV15 15 TRBD2 CATSRVAGSYNEQFF TGTGCCACCAGCAGAGTAGCGGGATCTTACAATGAGCAGTTCTTC
TRBJ2-1 once TRBV5-4 17 TRBD2 CASSSRSLAGGPGEQFF TGTGCCAGCAGCTCTAGAAGCCTAGCGGGAGGGCCCGGTGAGCAGTTCTTC
TRBJ1-6 - TRBV3-1/TRBV3-2 18 TRBD1 CASRHQGLRDSDNSPLHF TGTGCCAGCAGGCATCAAGGCCTGAGGGACAGTGATAATTCACCCCTCCACTTT